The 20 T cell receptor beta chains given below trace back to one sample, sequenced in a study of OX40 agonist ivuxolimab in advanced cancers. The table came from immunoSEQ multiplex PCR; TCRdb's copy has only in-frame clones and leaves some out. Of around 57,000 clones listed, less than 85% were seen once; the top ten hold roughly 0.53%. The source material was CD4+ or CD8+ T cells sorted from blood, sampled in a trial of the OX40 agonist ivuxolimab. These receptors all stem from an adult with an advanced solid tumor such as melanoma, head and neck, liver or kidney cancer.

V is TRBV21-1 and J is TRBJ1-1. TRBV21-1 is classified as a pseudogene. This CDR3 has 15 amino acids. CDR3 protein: CASSNNFGRKPEAFF. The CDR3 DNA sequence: TGTGCCAGCAGCAACAACTTCGGCCGGAAACCTGAAGCTTTCTTT.

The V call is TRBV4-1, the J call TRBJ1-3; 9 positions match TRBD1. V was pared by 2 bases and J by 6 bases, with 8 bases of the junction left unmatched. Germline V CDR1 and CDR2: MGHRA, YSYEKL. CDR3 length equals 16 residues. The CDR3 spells CASSQPSRDRENTIYF. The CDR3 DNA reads TGCGCCAGCAGCCAACCAAGCCGGGACAGGGAAAACACCATATATTTT.

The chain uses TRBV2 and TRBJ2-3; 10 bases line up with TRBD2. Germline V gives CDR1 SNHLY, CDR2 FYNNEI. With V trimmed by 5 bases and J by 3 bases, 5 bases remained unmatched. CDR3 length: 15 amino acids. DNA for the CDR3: TGTGCCAGCAGTCCTCTAGCGGGAGAGACAGATACGCAGTATTTT. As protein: CASSPLAGETDTQYF. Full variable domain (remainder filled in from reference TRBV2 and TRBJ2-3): EPEVTQTPSHQVTQMGQEVILRCVPISNHLYFYWYRQILGQKVEFLVSFYNNEISEKSEIFDDQFSVERPDGSNFTLKIRSTKLEDSAMYFCASSPLAGETDTQYFGPGTRLTVL.

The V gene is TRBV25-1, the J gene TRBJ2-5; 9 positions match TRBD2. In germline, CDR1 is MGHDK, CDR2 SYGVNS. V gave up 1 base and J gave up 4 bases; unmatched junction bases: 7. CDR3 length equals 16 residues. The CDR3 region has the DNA TGTGCCAGCAGTGAATTGATGGCGGGAGGGGGAGAGACCCAGTACTTC. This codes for CASSELMAGGGETQYF.

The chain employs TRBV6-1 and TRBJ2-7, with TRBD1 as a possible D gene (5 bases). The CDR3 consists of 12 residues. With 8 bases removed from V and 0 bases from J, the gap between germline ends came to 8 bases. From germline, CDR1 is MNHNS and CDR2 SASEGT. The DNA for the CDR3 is TGTGCCAGCGACAGCGACTCCTACGAGCAGTACTTC. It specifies CASDSDSYEQYF.

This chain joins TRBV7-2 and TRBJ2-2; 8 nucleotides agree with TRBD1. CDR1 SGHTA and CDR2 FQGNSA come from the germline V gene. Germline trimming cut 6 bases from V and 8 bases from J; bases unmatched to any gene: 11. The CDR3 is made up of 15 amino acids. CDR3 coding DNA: TGTGCCAGCAGACGCCTCTCCGGACAGGGAGGGGAGCTGTTTTTT. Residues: CASRRLSGQGGELFF.

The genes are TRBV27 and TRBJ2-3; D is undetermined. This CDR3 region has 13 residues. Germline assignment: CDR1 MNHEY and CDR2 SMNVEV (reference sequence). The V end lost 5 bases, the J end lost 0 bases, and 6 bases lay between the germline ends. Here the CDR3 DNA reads TGTGCCAGCAGTATAGGTAGCACAGATACGCAGTATTTT. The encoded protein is CASSIGSTDTQYF.

The CDR3 spells CASTGVFAQPQHF. The CDR3 DNA follows: TGTGCGTCAACCGGAGTGTTTGCTCAGCCCCAGCATTTT. V and J are TRBV28 and TRBJ1-5; D is unclear. This CDR3 comprises 13 residues. CDR1 and CDR2 (germline): MDHEN, SYDVKM.

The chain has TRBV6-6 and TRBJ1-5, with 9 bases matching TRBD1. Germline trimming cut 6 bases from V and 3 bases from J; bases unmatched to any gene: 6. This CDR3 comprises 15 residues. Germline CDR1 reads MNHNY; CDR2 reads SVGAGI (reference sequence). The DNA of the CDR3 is TGTGCCAGCAGCTGGACAGGGGAGGTCAATCAGCCCCAGCATTTT. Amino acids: CASSWTGEVNQPQHF.

DNA for the CDR3: TGTGCCAGCAGCTCCAGGTACGGATCGAACACTGAAGCTTTCTTT. Translated, it gives CASSSRYGSNTEAFF. The V gene is TRBV5-5, the J gene TRBJ1-1; D uncertain. This CDR3 region has 15 residues. V lost 3 bases to trimming and J lost 1 base, with 13 bases between them. Germline-derived CDR1 and CDR2 are SGHKS and YYEKEE (reference sequence).

The chain's CDR3 is CASSEAWDSEQFF. The CDR3, as DNA: TGTGCCAGCAGTGAAGCTTGGGACAGTGAGCAGTTCTTC. The chain recombines TRBV2 with TRBJ2-1, with 7 bases aligning to TRBD1. Germline values: CDR1 SNHLY, CDR2 FYNNEI. CDR3 length: 13 residues. The junction had 2 bases not matched to a gene; V was cut back by 0 bases and J by 9 bases.

The CDR3 DNA sequence: TGTGCCAGCTCACCCCCGTACCGGGACAGGGATCATAGCAATCAGCCCCAGCATTTT. Its translation: CASSPPYRDRDHSNQPQHF. J is TRBJ1-5 and V is TRBV18; 9 bases line up with TRBD1. This CDR3 is built from 19 residues. The ends lost 3 bases at V and 0 bases at J; junction bases unmatched: 12. CDR1 is KGHSH, CDR2 LQKENI, per germline.

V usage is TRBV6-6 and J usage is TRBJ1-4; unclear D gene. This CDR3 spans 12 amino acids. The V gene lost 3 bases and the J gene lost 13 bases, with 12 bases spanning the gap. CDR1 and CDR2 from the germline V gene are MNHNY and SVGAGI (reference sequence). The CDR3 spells CASSYSELTLFF. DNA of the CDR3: TGTGCCAGCAGTTATTCGGAGTTAACACTGTTTTTT.

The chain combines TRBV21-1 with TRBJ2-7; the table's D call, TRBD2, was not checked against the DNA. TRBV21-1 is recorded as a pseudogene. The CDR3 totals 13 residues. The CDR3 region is CASSRGTGGEQYF. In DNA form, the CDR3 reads TGTGCCAGCAGCAGAGGCACCGGGGGCGAGCAGTACTTC.

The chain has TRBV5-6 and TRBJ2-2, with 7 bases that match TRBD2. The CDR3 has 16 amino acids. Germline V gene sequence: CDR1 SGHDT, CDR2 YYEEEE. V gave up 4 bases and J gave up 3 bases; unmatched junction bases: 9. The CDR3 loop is CASSRWVRGDTGELFF. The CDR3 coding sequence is TGTGCCAGCAGCCGGTGGGTACGGGGGGACACCGGGGAGCTGTTTTTT.

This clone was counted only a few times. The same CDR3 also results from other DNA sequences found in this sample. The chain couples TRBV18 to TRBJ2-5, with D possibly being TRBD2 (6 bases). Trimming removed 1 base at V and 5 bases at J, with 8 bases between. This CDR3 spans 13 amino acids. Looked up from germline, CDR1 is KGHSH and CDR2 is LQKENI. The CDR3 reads CASSPQRGETQYF. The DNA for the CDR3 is TGTGCCAGCTCACCACAACGGGGGGAGACCCAGTACTTC.

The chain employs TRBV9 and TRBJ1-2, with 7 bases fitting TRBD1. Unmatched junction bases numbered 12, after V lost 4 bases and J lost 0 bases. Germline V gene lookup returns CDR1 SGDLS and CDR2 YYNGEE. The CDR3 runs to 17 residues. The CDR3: CASSPSVGGTTNYGYTF. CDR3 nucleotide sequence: TGTGCCAGCAGCCCGTCGGTAGGGGGCACGACTAACTATGGCTACACCTTC.

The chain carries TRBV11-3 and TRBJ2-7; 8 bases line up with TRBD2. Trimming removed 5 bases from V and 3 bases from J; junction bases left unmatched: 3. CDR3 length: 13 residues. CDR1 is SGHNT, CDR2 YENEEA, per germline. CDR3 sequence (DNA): TGTGCCAGCAGCCGGACTAGCTTCTACGAGCAGTACTTC. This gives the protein CASSRTSFYEQYF.

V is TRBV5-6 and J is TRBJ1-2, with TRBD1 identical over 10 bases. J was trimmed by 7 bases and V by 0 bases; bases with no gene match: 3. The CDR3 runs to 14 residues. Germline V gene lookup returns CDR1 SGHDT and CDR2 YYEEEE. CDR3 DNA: TGTGCCAGCAGCTTGGTTGGACAGGGGGGTGGCTACACCTTC. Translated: CASSLVGQGGGYTF.

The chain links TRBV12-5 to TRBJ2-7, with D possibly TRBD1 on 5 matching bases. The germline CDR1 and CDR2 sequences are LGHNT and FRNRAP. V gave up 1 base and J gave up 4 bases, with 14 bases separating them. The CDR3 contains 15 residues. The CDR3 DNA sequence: TGTGCTAGTGGTTTGGCCGGTGACAGATATTACGAGCAGTACTTC. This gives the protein CASGLAGDRYYEQYF.